The 27 T cell receptor beta chains below were found in one sample sequenced in a study of blood T cell repertoires in COVID-19. Only in-frame clones appear in the TCRdb table, and some are missing; sequencing was by immunoSEQ multiplex PCR. Found here are some 120,000 clones, around 80% of them singletons; the top ten hold under 2.5%. The specimen sequenced was peripheral blood. Receptor source: a man aged 65 to 79 with acute or convalescent COVID-19.

The chain recombines TRBV12-2 with TRBJ2-4; the table's D call, TRBD1, was not checked against the DNA. TRBV12-2 is shown as a pseudogene. CDR3 length equals 19 residues. Here the CDR3 reads CASRLVAGQGTLAKNIQYF. As DNA, the CDR3 is TGTGCAAGTCGCTTAGTTGCGGGACAGGGGACTTTAGCCAAAAACATTCAGTACTTC.

V gene TRBV6-5 combines with J gene TRBJ1-1; TRBD1 aligns across 7 bases. Trimming took 6 bases from V and 5 from J; bases not matched to a gene: 12. Germline V gene lookup returns CDR1 MNHEY and CDR2 SVGAGI. The CDR3 has 15 amino acids. The CDR3 loop is CASSGGRAGGTEAFF. As DNA, the CDR3 is TGTGCCAGCAGCGGAGGGCGAGCAGGGGGTACTGAAGCTTTCTTT.

The chain joins TRBV4-2 to TRBJ2-1, with 9 positions matching TRBD2. This CDR3 spans 15 amino acids. Germline CDR1 LGHNA, CDR2 YNFKEQ. The trim removed 4 bases at V and 6 bases at J, leaving 7 bases unmatched. CDR3 nucleotides: TGTGCCAGCAGCCCCGGGACTAGCAGCATCAATGAGCAGTTCTTC. Translating gives CASSPGTSSINEQFF.

The gene calls are TRBV7-2 and TRBJ1-1, with a weak D call TRBD1 (6 bases). The CDR3 is 13 amino acids. The V gene lost 6 bases and the J gene lost 7 bases, with 15 bases spanning the gap. Germline values: CDR1 SGHTA, CDR2 FQGNSA. The CDR3 region is CASSGRGGSEAFF. CDR3 DNA: TGTGCCAGCAGTGGGAGGGGGGGAAGTGAAGCTTTCTTT.

This sequence joins TRBV5-1 and TRBJ2-7; 10 nucleotides match TRBD2. Germline V gene sequence: CDR1 SGHRS, CDR2 YFSETQ. The CDR3 length is 17 residues. Unmatched junction bases numbered 12, after V lost 4 bases and J lost 2 bases. This chain's CDR3 is CASSMSSGGSSTYEQYF. Written as DNA, the CDR3 is TGCGCCAGCAGCATGTCTAGCGGGGGCAGTAGCACCTACGAGCAGTACTTC.

The chain joins TRBV18 to TRBJ1-5; D unclear. With 6 bases removed from V and 5 bases from J, the gap between germline ends came to 17 bases. The germline gives CDR1 KGHSH, CDR2 LQKENI. The CDR3 sequence is 15 residues long. The CDR3 coding sequence is TGTGCCAGCTCCCCCCAAGGAGGGCATGATCAGCCCCAGCATTTT. Translation: CASSPQGGHDQPQHF.

This clone was seen once. The CDR3 DNA reads as TGTGCCAGCAGCCCGGGGGGCGACCAAGAGACCCAGTACTTC. This gives the protein CASSPGGDQETQYF. The chain couples TRBV3-1 (or the pseudogene TRBV3-2) to TRBJ2-5, with D perhaps TRBD2 (7 bases). CDR3 length equals 14 residues. The V gene's germline CDR1 is LGHDT and CDR2 YNNKEL (reference sequence). The V end lost 4 bases, the J end lost 0 bases, and 9 bases lay between the germline ends.

V gene TRBV20-1 combines with J gene TRBJ1-6; 11 bases align to TRBD1. With 3 bases clipped from V and 6 bases from J, the junction kept 10 bases outside the gene matches. Germline lookup yields CDR1 DFQATT and CDR2 SNEGSKA (reference sequence). This CDR3 spans 17 amino acids. DNA of the CDR3: TGCAGTGCTAGTCGTATCGGGACAGGGGGGCTTAATTCACCCCTCCACTTT. Translation: CSASRIGTGGLNSPLHF.

This chain connects TRBV6-1 to TRBJ1-6, with D unclear. CDR1 is MNHNS, CDR2 SASEGT, per germline. Trimming removed 0 bases at V and 11 bases at J, with 5 bases between. The CDR3 covers 12 residues. Here the CDR3 reads CASSEARTPLHF. CDR3 in DNA: TGTGCCAGCAGTGAAGCTAGAACACCCCTCCACTTT.

At least ten counts were recorded for this clone. The chain recombines TRBV5-6 with TRBJ1-1; D unclear. In germline, CDR1 is SGHDT, CDR2 YYEEEE. Trimming removed 9 bases from V and 7 bases from J, with 19 bases in between. There are 13 residues in the CDR3. This CDR3 reads CATTLYPANEAFF. The CDR3 DNA reads TGTGCCACCACTCTCTACCCTGCCAATGAAGCTTTCTTT.

V is TRBV7-3 and J is TRBJ2-1; 8 nucleotides agree with TRBD2. Looked up from germline, CDR1 is SGHTA and CDR2 is FQGTGA. With 5 bases clipped from V and 4 bases from J, the junction kept 7 bases outside the gene matches. CDR3 length: 15 residues. The CDR3 DNA is TGTGCCAGCAGCATCCCGGGAGGGGGGTACAATGAGCAGTTCTTC. It yields the protein CASSIPGGGYNEQFF.

CDR3 nucleotide sequence: TGTGCCACCAGAGAAACCGGGACAGGGGGAAACACCATATATTTT. Translation: CATRETGTGGNTIYF. V usage is TRBV15 and J usage is TRBJ1-3; 9 bases fit TRBD1. The CDR3 runs to 15 residues. CDR1 and CDR2 (germline): LNHNV, YYDKDF (reference sequence). The trim removed 6 bases at V and 4 bases at J, leaving 7 bases unmatched.

V is TRBV5-4 and J is TRBJ2-1; 11 bases agree with TRBD1. The CDR3 runs 16 residues. Germline CDR1 and CDR2: SGHNT and YYREEE (reference sequence). Trimming took 4 bases from V and 2 from J; bases not matched to a gene: 5. The CDR3 coding sequence is TGTGCCAGCAGCACCTGGACAGGGGGCGCCTACAATGAGCAGTTCTTC. It is translated as CASSTWTGGAYNEQFF.

The count of this clone is one. J is TRBJ1-1 and V is TRBV19; D is possibly TRBD1 (5 bases). The CDR3 runs 13 residues. Germline CDR1 and CDR2: LNHDA and SQIVND (reference sequence). V was shortened by 5 bases and J by 5 bases, with 12 bases between the two germline ends. The CDR3 coding sequence is TGTGCCAGTAGTGAAGCAGGGCAGACTGAAGCTTTCTTT. It specifies CASSEAGQTEAFF.

A single count supports this clone. The chain combines TRBV6-5 with TRBJ1-6; 8 bases are a match to TRBD1. CDR1 is MNHEY and CDR2 is SVGAGI in the germline V gene. This CDR3 has 16 amino acids. V trimming: 2 bases; J trimming: 6 bases; junction bases outside the gene matches: 6. DNA for the CDR3: TGTGCCAGCAGTTACCCGAGACAGGGGATTAATTCACCCCTCCACTTT. This translates into CASSYPRQGINSPLHF.

The DNA for the CDR3 is TGTGCCAGCGGGGCCACCACCTCCTATTCACCCCTCCACTTT. It codes for CASGATTSYSPLHF. V and J are TRBV2 and TRBJ1-6, with TRBD1 as a possible D gene (5 bases). The germline V gene has CDR1 SNHLY and CDR2 FYNNEI. With 8 bases removed from V and 8 bases from J, the gap between germline ends came to 16 bases. The CDR3 is 14 amino acids.

The chain combines TRBV27 with TRBJ1-1, with D perhaps TRBD1 (5 bases). Between the trimmed V and J ends, which lost 1 base and 4 bases, there was a span of 13 bases. CDR3 length: 15 amino acids. CDR1 MNHEY and CDR2 SMNVEV come from the germline V gene (reference sequence). DNA of the CDR3: TGTGCCAGCAGTTTATATGTGGGGGGATCCACTGAAGCTTTCTTT. Amino acids: CASSLYVGGSTEAFF.

The chain is built from TRBV7-2 and TRBJ1-6, with TRBD1 matching over 8 bases. J was trimmed by 9 bases and V by 5 bases; bases with no gene match: 15. Germline CDR1 is SGHTA and CDR2 is FQGNSA. CDR3 length: 17 residues. CDR3 sequence (DNA): TGTGCCAGCAGCCCAACCGGGGACAGGCTAGCTCGTTCACCCCTCCACTTT. Its protein is CASSPTGDRLARSPLHF.

The chain is built from TRBV5-4 and TRBJ2-1; D is unclear. V shed 0 bases and J shed 0 bases, with 7 bases lying between them. Germline loops: CDR1 SGHNT, CDR2 YYREEE (reference sequence). This CDR3 has 15 residues. The CDR3 spells CASSLDRSSYNEQFF. The CDR3 coding sequence is TGTGCCAGCAGCTTGGATAGGAGCTCCTACAATGAGCAGTTCTTC.

The J gene is TRBJ1-2, the V gene TRBV5-5, with D maybe TRBD1 (5 bases). The CDR3 is 13 amino acids. V was trimmed by 0 bases and J by 5 bases, leaving 8 bases between them. Germline lookup yields CDR1 SGHKS and CDR2 YYEKEE (reference sequence). CDR3 protein: CASSLVGQYGYTF. Here the CDR3 DNA reads TGTGCCAGCAGCTTGGTGGGGCAGTATGGCTACACCTTC.

The chain carries TRBV9 and TRBJ2-1, with 8 bases identical to TRBD2. The CDR3 contains 16 residues. Germline lookup yields CDR1 SGDLS and CDR2 YYNGEE. The J segment lost 9 bases and the V segment lost 9 bases, leaving 20 bases of the junction unmatched. The CDR3 here is CATAVGEGLVSSEQFF. The CDR3 nucleotides are TGTGCCACCGCGGTTGGAGAGGGACTAGTTTCAAGTGAGCAGTTCTTC.

This chain connects TRBV12-5 to TRBJ2-1; TRBD1 agrees at 7 bases. From germline, CDR1 is LGHNT and CDR2 FRNRAP. The V and J ends lost 4 bases and 12 bases, in that order; junction bases with no gene match: 3. This CDR3 is built from 11 residues. The CDR3 DNA reads TGTGCTAGTGGTTCCCGGGACAGGCAGTTCTTC. Translating gives CASGSRDRQFF.

CDR3: CASKRIADEKLFF. The CDR3 DNA reads TGTGCCAGCAAAAGGATAGCGGATGAAAAACTGTTTTTT. The chain is built from TRBV12-3 or TRBV12-4 and TRBJ1-4, with D unclear. The CDR3 runs 13 residues. The V and J ends lost 7 bases and 6 bases respectively, with 12 bases between them.

The rearrangement joins TRBV9 to TRBJ1-4; 7 positions agree with TRBD1. The V and J ends lost 1 base and 4 bases, in that order; junction bases with no gene match: 4. This CDR3 is built from 15 residues. In germline, CDR1 is SGDLS, CDR2 YYNGEE. The CDR3 loop reads CASSVRGQDNEKLFF. The DNA of the CDR3 is TGTGCCAGCAGCGTAAGGGGGCAAGATAATGAAAAACTGTTTTTT.

This clone has a single count. CDR3 nucleotides: TGTGCCATCAGTGCAAGGACAGGGGACGGCACTGAAGCTTTCTTT. Translation gives CAISARTGDGTEAFF. The V gene is TRBV10-3, the J gene TRBJ1-1, with TRBD1 identical over 9 bases. Trimming took 4 bases from V and 4 from J; bases not matched to a gene: 7. The CDR3 extends over 15 amino acids. Per germline, CDR1 ENHRY and CDR2 SYGVKD.

The CDR3 DNA sequence: TGTGCCAGCAGCTTAGGAGGAACAGATACGCAGTATTTT. Translating it yields CASSLGGTDTQYF. The chain combines TRBV11-2 with TRBJ2-3; D uncertain. The germline V gene has CDR1 SGHAT and CDR2 FQNNGV. CDR3 size: 13 residues. Trimming shortened V by 1 base and J by 3 bases, and 5 bases separated the two germline ends.

The genes are TRBV7-2 and TRBJ2-3; D is unclear. CDR1 is SGHTA and CDR2 is FQGNSA in the germline V gene. Trimming left V 2 bases short and J 2 bases short, with 11 bases between. This CDR3 region has 15 residues. The CDR3 reads CASSLWWSDTDTQYF. The CDR3, as DNA: TGTGCCAGCAGCTTATGGTGGAGCGACACAGATACGCAGTATTTT.